This T cell receptor beta chain was captured by sequencing in a study of cytomegalovirus exposure and HLA in healthy donors. The wider study: Earlier work reported roughly 120 million unique TCR beta sequences from 170 million or so T cells.

The PCR was carried out with 60 Vbeta primers and 13 Jbeta primers. Measured with immunoSEQ multiplex PCR; TCRdb has only the in-frame clones, and not every one. The profile covers tens of thousands of clones, with 70% to 85% appearing a single time and 1.5% to 2% taken by the ten largest. Turning to this clone: The antigen is undetermined.

This CDR3 has 13 residues. Trimming pared 5 bases from V and 5 bases from J, leaving 12 bases between. The V gene's germline CDR1 is SGHTA and CDR2 FQGNSA. Healthy individuals who donated bone marrow served as the donors. Findings and caveats of the study: Rarity marked most TCR sequences, yet some public TCRs occurred in many donors. Solely CMV serostatus was available to characterize immune exposure.

What was sequenced was PBMCs. The receptor was isolated from a man aged 25-45 years in good health and CMV-seronegative. The genes are TRBV7-2 and TRBJ2-5; a possible D gene is TRBD2 (6 bases). CDR3 sequence reads: CASSQAREETQYF. CDR3 nucleotide sequence: TGTGCCAGCAGCCAAGCACGGGAGGAGACCCAGTACTTC.